The 31 T cell receptor beta chains below all came from one sample that was sequenced in a study of lymphopenia after photon versus proton radiotherapy. TCRdb's table, derived via immunoSEQ multiplex PCR, lists solely in-frame clones and lacks some. The table includes under 20,000 clones, 80% to 90% detected once. The source material was peripheral blood, sampled from a patient treated with proton-based radiotherapy. These receptors originate from a man in his 70s with pancreatic cancer.

The rearrangement joins TRBV6-1 to TRBJ1-4, with a weak D call TRBD1 (5 bases). The CDR3 consists of 15 residues. V lost 8 bases and J 8 bases, leaving 21 bases between the germline ends. Germline CDR1 reads MNHNS; CDR2 reads SASEGT. Here the CDR3 DNA reads TGTGCCAGCTCACTAGCCGGGGGAATGGGAGAAAAACTGTTTTTT. Translation: CASSLAGGMGEKLFF.

V usage is TRBV20-1 and J usage is TRBJ2-7; TRBD1 or TRBD2 may be the D gene (5 bases each). Germline V lookup: CDR1 DFQATT, CDR2 SNEGSKA (reference sequence). The CDR3 has 11 amino acids. Trimming left V 2 bases short and J 8 bases short, with 10 bases between. The CDR3 spells CSARSGPQQYF. CDR3 DNA: TGCAGTGCTAGATCGGGACCTCAGCAGTACTTC.

The rearrangement links TRBV9 to TRBJ1-4; 7 nucleotides align to TRBD1. CDR1 is SGDLS, CDR2 YYNGEE, per germline. V shed 0 bases, J shed 7 bases, and the junction held 6 bases outside the gene matches. The CDR3 runs 15 residues. CDR3 sequence reads: CASSVGHRGGEKLFF. CDR3 DNA: TGTGCCAGCAGCGTAGGCCACAGGGGCGGTGAAAAACTGTTTTTT.

The V gene is TRBV19, the J gene TRBJ2-7, with D possibly matching TRBD2 (5 bases). CDR3 length: 12 amino acids. V was shortened by 10 bases and J by 5 bases, with 15 bases between the two germline ends. Germline CDR1 is LNHDA and CDR2 is SQIVND (reference sequence). DNA for the CDR3: TGTGCCACCAGTGGGAGAGGGAACGAGCAGTACTTC. Its translation: CATSGRGNEQYF.

The chain links TRBV5-1 to TRBJ2-7; D may be TRBD2 (6 bases). Deletions cut 0 bases from V and 1 base from J, with 14 bases between. Per germline, CDR1 SGHRS and CDR2 YFSETQ. The CDR3 has 16 amino acids. The CDR3 sequence: CASSLGVAERSYEQYF. The CDR3 DNA reads TGCGCCAGCAGCTTGGGGGTAGCGGAACGATCCTACGAGCAGTACTTC.

The J gene is TRBJ2-6, the V gene TRBV6-6, with unresolved D. The CDR3 covers 13 residues. Germline V gives CDR1 MNHNY, CDR2 SVGAGI (reference sequence). Between the trimmed V and J ends, which lost 8 bases and 2 bases, there was a span of 7 bases. The CDR3 sequence: CASWHTGANVLTF. CDR3 DNA sequence: TGTGCCAGCTGGCACACTGGGGCCAACGTCCTGACTTTC.

This chain uses TRBV2 with TRBJ2-1, with TRBD2 identical over 10 bases. CDR3 size: 14 residues. J was trimmed by 6 bases and V by 3 bases; bases with no gene match: 2. The germline V gene encodes CDR1 SNHLY and CDR2 FYNNEI. CDR3 sequence reads: CASSELAGVNEQFF. DNA for the CDR3: TGTGCCAGCAGTGAGCTAGCGGGAGTCAATGAGCAGTTCTTC.

The chain has TRBV11-2 and TRBJ2-1, with 8 bases fitting TRBD1. This CDR3 region has 13 residues. V lost 5 bases, J lost 8 bases, and 5 bases stayed unmatched. From germline, CDR1 is SGHAT and CDR2 FQNNGV. The CDR3: CASSMDREDEQFF. DNA of the CDR3: TGTGCCAGCAGCATGGACAGGGAAGATGAGCAGTTCTTC.

The J gene is TRBJ1-5, the V gene TRBV2; D unclear. Trimming took off 6 bases at V and 0 bases at J, with 12 bases between the two ends. CDR1 is SNHLY, CDR2 FYNNEI, per germline. This CDR3 comprises 15 residues. The CDR3, as DNA: TGTGCCAGCAGCCTCGGACGGTATAGCAATCAGCCCCAGCATTTT. Translated, it gives CASSLGRYSNQPQHF.

This clone appeared once. This sample includes further DNA sequences coding for the same CDR3. This sequence joins TRBV5-4 and TRBJ2-5; 10 bases map to TRBD2. Germline trimming cut 6 bases from V and 5 bases from J; bases unmatched to any gene: 10. Looked up from germline, CDR1 is SGHNT and CDR2 is YYREEE (reference sequence). This CDR3 contains 15 residues. Here the CDR3 reads CASTSETSGQETQYF. The DNA for the CDR3 is TGTGCCAGCACGTCCGAGACTAGCGGGCAGGAGACCCAGTACTTC.

The chain combines TRBV11-2 with TRBJ2-5; D gene ambiguous. Germline values: CDR1 SGHAT, CDR2 FQNNGV. The CDR3 length is 13 residues. Trimming stripped 5 bases from V and 5 bases from J, with 12 bases between. CDR3 sequence reads: CASSPARRETQYF. Written as DNA, the CDR3 is TGTGCCAGCAGCCCAGCGCGAAGGGAGACCCAGTACTTC.

The V gene is TRBV19, the J gene TRBJ1-6; D is unclear. Germline loops: CDR1 LNHDA, CDR2 SQIVND (reference sequence). There are 15 residues in the CDR3. Deletions cut 5 bases from V and 7 bases from J, with 15 bases between. The CDR3 here is CASSYNPTGNSPLHF. CDR3 DNA sequence: TGTGCCAGTAGTTACAACCCAACGGGGAATTCACCCCTCCACTTT. Filled out from reference TRBV19 and TRBJ1-6, the complete variable domain reads DGGITQSPKYLFRKEGQNVTLSCEQNLNHDAMYWYRQDPGQGLRLIYYSQIVNDFQKGDIAEGYSVSREKKESFPLTVTSAQKNPTAFYLCASSYNPTGNSPLHFGNGTRLTVT.

The rearrangement links TRBV7-3 to TRBJ2-2, with no clear D. V shed 2 bases and J shed 2 bases, with 12 bases lying between them. Germline CDR1 SGHTA, CDR2 FQGTGA. The CDR3 is 16 amino acids. The CDR3 loop reads CASSLYHLDNTGELFF. The CDR3 DNA follows: TGTGCCAGCAGCTTATACCACCTTGATAACACCGGGGAGCTGTTTTTT.

This chain links TRBV21-1 with TRBJ1-1; the D segment call TRBD1 is taken from the table without a DNA check. TRBV21-1 is deemed a pseudogene. The length of the CDR3 is 14 residues. This CDR3 reads CASSNPGAGTEAFF. The CDR3 DNA sequence: TGTGCCAGCAGCAATCCAGGGGCCGGCACTGAAGCTTTCTTT.

This chain uses TRBV2 with TRBJ2-7; 10 bases fit TRBD2. Germline-derived CDR1 and CDR2 are SNHLY and FYNNEI. Trimming cost V 5 bases and J 4 bases; bases outside gene matches: 5. The CDR3 spans 14 residues. The CDR3 here is CASSIAGGAYEQYF. The CDR3 nucleotides are TGTGCCAGCAGTATAGCGGGAGGCGCGTACGAGCAGTACTTC.

The chain has TRBV15 and TRBJ1-1; 9 nucleotides align to TRBD1. Germline values: CDR1 LNHNV, CDR2 YYDKDF (reference sequence). The ends lost 2 bases at V and 2 bases at J; junction bases unmatched: 3. The CDR3 extends over 15 amino acids. The CDR3 here is CATSRPGQGNTEAFF. The CDR3, as DNA: TGTGCCACCAGCAGACCGGGACAGGGCAACACTGAAGCTTTCTTT.

The gene calls are TRBV6-6 and TRBJ1-1; 7 bases agree with TRBD1. Germline CDR1 is MNHNY and CDR2 is SVGAGI (reference sequence). V gave up 4 bases and J gave up 10 bases; unmatched junction bases: 9. This CDR3 contains 13 residues. In DNA form, the CDR3 reads TGTGCCAGCAGTTCCTCAGGGGGGGTGGCAGCTTTCTTT. The encoded protein is CASSSSGGVAAFF.

The rearrangement uses TRBV27 and TRBJ1-1; D may be TRBD1 (6 bases). The CDR3 totals 13 residues. CDR1 and CDR2 (germline): MNHEY, SMNVEV (reference sequence). V dropped 6 bases and J dropped 11 bases, with 19 bases sitting between them. The CDR3 DNA reads as TGTGCCAGCAGCTTCCGGGACAACAGGGTGGCTTTCTTT. Amino acid sequence: CASSFRDNRVAFF.

This clone appeared once. The genes are TRBV7-9 and TRBJ1-1, with D possibly being TRBD1 (5 bases). This CDR3 is built from 15 residues. V was trimmed by 0 bases and J by 5 bases, leaving 13 bases between them. CDR1 is SEHNR and CDR2 is FQNEAQ in the germline V gene (reference sequence). The CDR3 DNA reads TGTGCCAGCAGCTTAGCGAGGGGCGGCGGGACTGAAGCTTTCTTT. This codes for CASSLARGGGTEAFF.

The rearrangement joins TRBV28 to TRBJ1-2; D gene unclear. The CDR3 has 14 amino acids. Germline lookup yields CDR1 MDHEN and CDR2 SYDVKM. The V and J ends lost 6 bases and 1 base respectively, with 12 bases between them. The CDR3 nucleotides are TGTGCCAGCAGGGCCGGGTTAGATAACTATGGCTACACCTTC. Its translation: CASRAGLDNYGYTF.

The J gene is TRBJ1-5, the V gene TRBV12-5; 10 nucleotides line up with TRBD1. Germline V gives CDR1 LGHNT, CDR2 FRNRAP. This CDR3 region has 14 residues. V lost 6 bases, J lost 5 bases, and 4 bases stayed unmatched. In nucleotides, the CDR3 is TGTGCTAGTGGCCTGACAGGGGGCGATCAGCCCCAGCATTTT. Translation gives CASGLTGGDQPQHF.

V is TRBV11-1 and J is TRBJ2-1, with D maybe TRBD1 (6 bases). This CDR3 region has 13 residues. V lost 5 bases, J lost 8 bases, and 13 bases lay in between. Germline CDR1 SGHAT, CDR2 FQDESV (reference sequence). The CDR3 sequence is CASSPRQVDEQFF. DNA of the CDR3: TGTGCCAGCAGCCCACGACAGGTCGATGAGCAGTTCTTC.

The rearrangement uses TRBV5-1 and TRBJ1-1, with a possible D match to TRBD1 (5 bases). This CDR3 comprises 16 residues. The V and J ends lost 1 base and 1 base respectively, with 14 bases between them. The germline V gene has CDR1 SGHRS and CDR2 YFSETQ. The CDR3: CASSLRTRRGNTEAFF. The CDR3 bases are TGCGCCAGCAGCTTGCGCACACGGAGGGGGAACACTGAAGCTTTCTTT.

The genes are TRBV5-4 and TRBJ1-2, with D perhaps TRBD1 (5 bases). Germline V gives CDR1 SGHNT, CDR2 YYREEE (reference sequence). The V end was cut by 0 bases, the J end by 2 bases, with 8 bases between. This CDR3 contains 14 residues. CDR3 region: CASSLERGNYGYTF. CDR3 DNA: TGTGCCAGCAGCTTGGAACGGGGGAACTATGGCTACACCTTC.

This clone was found once. The CDR3 DNA reads TGTGCCAGCAGCTCCAGGGGGAACTATGGCTACACCTTC. Its translation: CASSSRGNYGYTF. The chain recombines TRBV7-9 with TRBJ1-2; TRBD1 agrees at 7 bases. V gave up 4 bases and J gave up 2 bases; unmatched junction bases: 1. Germline-derived CDR1 and CDR2 are SEHNR and FQNEAQ (reference sequence). This CDR3 is 13 amino acids long.

This clone was observed a few times. The chain uses TRBV19 and TRBJ2-1; 12 bases agree with TRBD1. With 4 bases clipped from V and 9 bases from J, the junction kept 7 bases outside the gene matches. This CDR3 is built from 15 residues. Per the germline V gene, CDR1 is LNHDA and CDR2 is SQIVND (reference sequence). CDR3 nucleotides: TGTGCCAGTAGTACCCGGGACAGGGGGCGTCTTGAGCAGTTCTTC. Translated, it gives CASSTRDRGRLEQFF.

The chain carries TRBV6-1 and TRBJ1-2; 8 nucleotides align to TRBD1. The CDR3 length is 14 residues. V lost 5 bases, J lost 6 bases, and 8 bases stayed unmatched. Germline V gene data show CDR1 as MNHNS and CDR2 as SASEGT. The CDR3 loop reads CASSTDRGRNGYTF. CDR3 DNA sequence: TGTGCCAGCAGTACCGACAGGGGTCGCAATGGCTACACCTTC.

The chain combines TRBV6-1 with TRBJ2-7; tentative D call: TRBD2 (6 bases). This CDR3 contains 15 residues. Germline loops: CDR1 MNHNS, CDR2 SASEGT. Trimming shortened V by 6 bases and J by 2 bases, and 17 bases separated the two germline ends. CDR3 nucleotide sequence: TGTGCCAGCAGACCCCTCGGAGGGATGGCCTACGAGCAGTACTTC. Translating it yields CASRPLGGMAYEQYF.

This sequence joins TRBV7-9 and TRBJ2-1, with D uncertain. Germline-derived CDR1 and CDR2 are SEHNR and FQNEAQ (reference sequence). The length of the CDR3 is 12 residues. With 5 bases removed from V and 9 bases from J, the gap between germline ends came to 11 bases. CDR3 protein: CASSHLNSEQFF. CDR3 nucleotide sequence: TGTGCCAGCAGCCATCTGAATAGTGAGCAGTTCTTC.

On this clone itself: Other nucleotide sequences from this sample produce the same CDR3. The rearrangement uses TRBV2 and TRBJ2-7; D gene uncertain. Germline V gives CDR1 SNHLY, CDR2 FYNNEI. The CDR3 is 13 residues long. V shed 2 bases and J shed 2 bases, with 7 bases lying between them. The CDR3 coding sequence is TGTGCCAGCAGTGAATGGTCAGCCTACGAGCAGTACTTC. Amino acids: CASSEWSAYEQYF.

This chain joins TRBV5-5 and TRBJ1-5; 9 nucleotides agree with TRBD1. This CDR3 is 15 amino acids long. CDR1 is SGHKS, CDR2 YYEKEE, per germline (reference sequence). With V trimmed by 4 bases and J by 6 bases, 8 bases remained unmatched. This CDR3 is CASSLRQTGGQPQHF. CDR3 nucleotides: TGTGCCAGCAGCCTAAGGCAGACAGGGGGTCAGCCCCAGCATTTT.